These T cell receptor beta chains were read from a single sample in a study of early T cells in non-severe SARS-CoV-2 infection. Each CDR3 protein is one row after TCRdb ran MiXCR on the 5' RACE reads. The sample carries around 57,000 distinct CDR3 sequences, 9.5% to 14% recorded once. The sample taken for sequencing was whole blood. These receptors all come from an adult who was a healthcare worker with PCR-confirmed SARS-CoV-2 infection or an uninfected control (not recorded which). CDR3s leave out the opening cysteine and the closing phenylalanine or tryptophan. The D gene is left open where the match is weak. Clone size appears in some rows only: once, few, many, or a class for an expanded clone.

>TRBJ2-1|TRBV14|.|few
ASSLGSGLGGYNEQF
>TRBJ2-7|TRBV20-1|TRBD1|.
SAGLGTGYEQY
>TRBJ1-6|TRBV30|.|few
AWSAFKSSYNSPLH
>TRBJ1-2|TRBV9|.|many
ASSRAGYGYT
>TRBJ2-2|TRBV11-2|TRBD2|few
ASTEIAGAHTGELF
>TRBJ1-1|TRBV5-5|.|many
ASSLAPIEAF
>TRBJ1-2|TRBV6-6|.|many
ASIGGNYGYT
>TRBJ2-1|TRBV6-2/TRBV6-3|.|.
ASKFSGSSYNEQF
>TRBJ2-3|TRBV7-9|TRBD2|.
ASSPTSAAVDTQY
>TRBJ1-1|TRBV20-1|.|few
SAPGGGWNTEAF
>TRBJ2-2|TRBV29-1|.|many
SVGRARTNTGELF
>TRBJ1-3|TRBV30|.|many
ASISAGNTIY
>TRBJ2-1|TRBV12-3/TRBV12-4|.|many
ASSPLKYSYNEQF
>TRBJ2-7|TRBV20-1|TRBD1|many
SARGQGAREQY
>TRBJ2-7|TRBV15|.|few
ATSRETGRAYEQY
>TRBJ1-3|TRBV25-1|.|many
ASSLGTKGRNTIY
>TRBJ2-3|TRBV4-3|TRBD1|few
ASSQDTGDSYTDTQY
>TRBJ2-7|TRBV10-2|.|many
ASTSWGASYEQY
>TRBJ1-1|TRBV30|.|.
AWSQLDRPNTEAF
>TRBJ2-3|TRBV20-1|TRBD2|many
SARDQIAGGLNTQY
>TRBJ1-2|TRBV29-1|.|few
SVESGDGYT
>TRBJ2-1|TRBV4-3|.|.
ASSQHVGNRYNEQF
>TRBJ1-4|TRBV7-2|TRBD1|many
ASSTRQGEWEKLF
>TRBJ1-5|TRBV27|.|few
ASRTQENQPQH
>TRBJ2-7|TRBV5-1|.|once
ASSLEDRPTYEQY
>TRBJ1-1|TRBV29-1|.|few
SLSQGKTEAF
>TRBJ1-2|TRBV4-3|.|.
ASSQGVGNYGYT
>TRBJ1-4|TRBV12-3/TRBV12-4|.|.
ASSLEDEKLF
>TRBJ1-1|TRBV6-1|TRBD1|many
ASSDGTGDTEAF
>TRBJ2-1|TRBV7-2|.|few
ASLGNNEQF
>TRBJ2-3|TRBV6-2/TRBV6-3|TRBD2|few
ASSYSGGGADTQY
>TRBJ2-7|TRBV11-2|.|many
ASSLGGHLYEQY
>TRBJ1-1|TRBV6-5|.|.
ASSGVNVNTEAF
>TRBJ1-5|TRBV19|.|.
ASSMGRNQPQH
>TRBJ1-1|TRBV7-8|.|many
ASSLMRATEAF
>TRBJ2-3|TRBV11-2|TRBD2|.
ASSRTSGGRDTQY
>TRBJ2-5|TRBV3-1|.|many
ASSLRQARETQY
>TRBJ1-5|TRBV2|TRBD1|many
ASSADRARPQH
>TRBJ2-3|TRBV2|TRBD1|many
ATTGQGATSTDTQY
>TRBJ2-7|TRBV11-2|TRBD1|many
ASSLAQGAFGQY
>TRBJ2-5|TRBV3-1|TRBD1|few
ASSQDRGETQY
>TRBJ2-7|TRBV20-1|TRBD2|.
SATPAGIPYEQY
>TRBJ1-1|TRBV6-2/TRBV6-3|.|.
ASKRSGIGGTPEAF
>TRBJ2-5|TRBV5-1|TRBD2|few
ASSPGSGGQETQY
>TRBJ1-5|TRBV12-3/TRBV12-4|.|many
ASSRGQPQH
>TRBJ1-1|TRBV5-8|.|.
ASSLISYPEAF
>TRBJ2-7|TRBV30|.|many
AWRGAPTEQY
>TRBJ1-1|TRBV6-5|.|few
ASSPDWLNTEAF
>TRBJ1-2|TRBV5-6|TRBD1|many
ASSQDRGTYGYT
>TRBJ2-5|TRBV29-1|TRBD2|many
SVEGGTLQETQY
>TRBJ2-1|TRBV7-6|TRBD2|few
ASSPSGRQVATF
>TRBJ2-3|TRBV11-1|.|many
ASSLTGTDTQY
>TRBJ1-5|TRBV7-8|.|many
ASSNTGRGVHQPQH
>TRBJ2-2|TRBV2|.|.
ASRPMGAGGELF
>TRBJ2-3|TRBV29-1|.|.
SGVGDPDTQY